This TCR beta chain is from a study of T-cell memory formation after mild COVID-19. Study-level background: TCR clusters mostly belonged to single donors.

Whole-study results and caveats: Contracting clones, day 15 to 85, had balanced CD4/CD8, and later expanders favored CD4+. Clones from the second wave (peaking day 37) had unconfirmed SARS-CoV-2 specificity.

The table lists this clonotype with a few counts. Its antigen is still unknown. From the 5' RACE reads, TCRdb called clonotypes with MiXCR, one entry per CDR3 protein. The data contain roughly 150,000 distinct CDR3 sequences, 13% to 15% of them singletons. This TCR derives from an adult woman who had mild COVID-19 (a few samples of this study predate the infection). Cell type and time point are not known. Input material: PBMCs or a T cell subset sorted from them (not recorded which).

CDR3 loop: CASSRLAGIDTQYF. In DNA, the CDR3 is TGTGCCAGCAGCCGACTAGCGGGGATTGATACGCAGTATTTT. This chain links TRBV12-3 or TRBV12-4 with TRBJ2-3; TRBD2 aligns across 11 bases. The CDR3 loop spans 14 amino acids. The V and J ends lost 6 bases and 6 bases, in that order; junction bases with no gene match: 5.